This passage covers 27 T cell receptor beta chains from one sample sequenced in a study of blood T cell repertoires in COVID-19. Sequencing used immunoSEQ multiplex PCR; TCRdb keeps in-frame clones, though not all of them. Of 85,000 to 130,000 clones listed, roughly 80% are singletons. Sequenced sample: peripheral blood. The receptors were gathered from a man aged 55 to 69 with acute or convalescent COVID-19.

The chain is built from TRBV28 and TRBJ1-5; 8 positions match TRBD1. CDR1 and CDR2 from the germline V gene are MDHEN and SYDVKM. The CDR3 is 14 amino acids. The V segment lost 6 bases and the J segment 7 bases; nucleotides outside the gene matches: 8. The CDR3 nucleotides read TGTGCCAGCAGCCTCGGACAGGGAAGCCAGCCCCAGCATTTT. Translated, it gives CASSLGQGSQPQHF. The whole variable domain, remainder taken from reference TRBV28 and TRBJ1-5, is DVKVTQSSRYLVKRTGEKVFLECVQDMDHENMFWYRQDPGLGLRLIYFSYDVKMKEKGDIPEGYSVSREKKERFSLILESASTNQTSMYLCASSLGQGSQPQHFGDGTRLSIL.

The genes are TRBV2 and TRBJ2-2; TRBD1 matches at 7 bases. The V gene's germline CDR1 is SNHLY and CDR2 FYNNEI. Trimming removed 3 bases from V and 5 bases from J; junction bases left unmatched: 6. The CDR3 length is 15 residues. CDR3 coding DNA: TGTGCCAGCAGTGACGACAGGGCGGATACCGGGGAGCTGTTTTTT. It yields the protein CASSDDRADTGELFF.

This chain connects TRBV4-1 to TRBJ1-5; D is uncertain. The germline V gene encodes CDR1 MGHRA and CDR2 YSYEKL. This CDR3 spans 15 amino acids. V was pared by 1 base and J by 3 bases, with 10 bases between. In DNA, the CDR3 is TGCGCCAGCAGCCAAGGGCTCACATACAATCAGCCCCAGCATTTT. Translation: CASSQGLTYNQPQHF.

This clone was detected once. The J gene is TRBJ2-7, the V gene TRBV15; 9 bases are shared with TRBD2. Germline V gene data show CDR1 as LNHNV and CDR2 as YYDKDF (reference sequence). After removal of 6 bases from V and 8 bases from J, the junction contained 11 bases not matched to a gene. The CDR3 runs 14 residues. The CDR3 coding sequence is TGTGCCACCAGGAGGACTAGCGCCTACTCGCAGCAGTACTTC. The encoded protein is CATRRTSAYSQQYF.

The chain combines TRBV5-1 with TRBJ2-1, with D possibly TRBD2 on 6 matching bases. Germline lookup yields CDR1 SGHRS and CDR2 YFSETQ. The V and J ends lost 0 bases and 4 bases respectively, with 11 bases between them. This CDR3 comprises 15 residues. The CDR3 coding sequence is TGCGCCAGCAGCTTGGCGGGGGACGGTTACAATGAGCAGTTCTTC. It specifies CASSLAGDGYNEQFF.

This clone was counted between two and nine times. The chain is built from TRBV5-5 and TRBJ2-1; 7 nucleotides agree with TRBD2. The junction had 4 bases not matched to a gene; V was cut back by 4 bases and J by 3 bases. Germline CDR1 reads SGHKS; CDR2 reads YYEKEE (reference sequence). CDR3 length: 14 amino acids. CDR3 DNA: TGTGCCAGCAGCCCAGGACTAGACTACAATGAGCAGTTCTTC. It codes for CASSPGLDYNEQFF.

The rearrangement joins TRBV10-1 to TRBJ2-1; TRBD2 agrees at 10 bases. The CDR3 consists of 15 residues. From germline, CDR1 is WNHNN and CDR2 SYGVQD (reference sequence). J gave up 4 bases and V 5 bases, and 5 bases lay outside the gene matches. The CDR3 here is CASSSRTSGYNEQFF. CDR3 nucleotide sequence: TGCGCCAGCAGTTCCCGGACTAGCGGATACAATGAGCAGTTCTTC.

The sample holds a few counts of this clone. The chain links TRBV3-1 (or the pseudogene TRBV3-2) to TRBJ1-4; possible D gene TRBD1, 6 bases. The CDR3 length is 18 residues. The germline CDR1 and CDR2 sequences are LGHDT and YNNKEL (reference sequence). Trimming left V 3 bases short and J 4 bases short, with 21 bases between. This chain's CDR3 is CASSQEGYGQPLNEKLFF. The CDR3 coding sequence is TGTGCCAGCAGCCAGGAAGGCTACGGACAGCCACTTAATGAAAAACTGTTTTTT.

The CDR3 coding sequence is TGTGCCAGCAGCGCCCAAACAGGGACGGTTGCTACCTACGAGCAGTACTTC. As protein: CASSAQTGTVATYEQYF. The rearrangement links TRBV9 to TRBJ2-7; weak D call: TRBD1 (6 bases). The CDR3 is made up of 17 amino acids. V gave up 3 bases and J gave up 2 bases, with 21 bases separating them. Germline CDR1 SGDLS, CDR2 YYNGEE.

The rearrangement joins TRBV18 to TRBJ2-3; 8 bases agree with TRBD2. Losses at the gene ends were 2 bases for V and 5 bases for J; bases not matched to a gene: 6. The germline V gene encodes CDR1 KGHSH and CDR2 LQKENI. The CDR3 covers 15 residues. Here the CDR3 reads CASSPRGLAQDTQYF. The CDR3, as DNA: TGTGCCAGCTCACCAAGAGGACTAGCTCAAGATACGCAGTATTTT.

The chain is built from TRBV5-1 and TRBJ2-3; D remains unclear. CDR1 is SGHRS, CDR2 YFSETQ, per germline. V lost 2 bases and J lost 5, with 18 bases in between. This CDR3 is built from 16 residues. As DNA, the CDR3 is TGCGCCAGCAGCTTCGCGACCGACATTACAAGAGATACGCAGTATTTT. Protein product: CASSFATDITRDTQYF.

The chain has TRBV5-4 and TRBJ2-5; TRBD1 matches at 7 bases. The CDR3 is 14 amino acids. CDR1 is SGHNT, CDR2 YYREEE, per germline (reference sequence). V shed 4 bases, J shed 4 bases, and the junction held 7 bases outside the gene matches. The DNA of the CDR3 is TGTGCCAGCAGCCTCGTCTGGGACAGAGAGACCCAGTACTTC. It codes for CASSLVWDRETQYF.

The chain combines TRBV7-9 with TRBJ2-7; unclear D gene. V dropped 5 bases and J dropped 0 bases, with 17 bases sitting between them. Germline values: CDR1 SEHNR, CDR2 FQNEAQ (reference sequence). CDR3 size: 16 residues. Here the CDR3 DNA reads TGTGCCAGCAGCCTTTCCGCGGTTTCCAGCTCCTACGAGCAGTACTTC. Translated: CASSLSAVSSSYEQYF.

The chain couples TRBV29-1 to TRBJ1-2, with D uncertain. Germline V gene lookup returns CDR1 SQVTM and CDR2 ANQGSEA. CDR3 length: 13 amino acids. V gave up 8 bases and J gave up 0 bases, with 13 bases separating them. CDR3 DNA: TGCAGCTGCTCGACGGGAGCTAACTATGGCTACACCTTC. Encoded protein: CSCSTGANYGYTF.

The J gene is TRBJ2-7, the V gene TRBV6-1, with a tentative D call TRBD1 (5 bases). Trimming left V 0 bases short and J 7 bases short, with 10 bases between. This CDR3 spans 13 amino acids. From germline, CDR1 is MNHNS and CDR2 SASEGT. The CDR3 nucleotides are TGTGCCAGCAGTGAAGCGCTTCGACAGGAGCAGTACGTC. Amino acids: CASSEALRQEQYV.

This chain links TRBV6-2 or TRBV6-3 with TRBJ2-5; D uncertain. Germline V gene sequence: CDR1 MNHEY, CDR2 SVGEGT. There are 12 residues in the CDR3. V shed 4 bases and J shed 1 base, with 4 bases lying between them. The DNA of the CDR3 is TGTGCCAGCAGTTCTACCCAAGAGACCCAGTACTTC. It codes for CASSSTQETQYF.

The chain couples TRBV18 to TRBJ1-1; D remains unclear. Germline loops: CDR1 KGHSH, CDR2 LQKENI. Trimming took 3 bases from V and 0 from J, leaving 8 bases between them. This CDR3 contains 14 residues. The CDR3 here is CASSPQRMNTEAFF. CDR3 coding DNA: TGTGCCAGCTCACCCCAGCGTATGAACACTGAAGCTTTCTTT.

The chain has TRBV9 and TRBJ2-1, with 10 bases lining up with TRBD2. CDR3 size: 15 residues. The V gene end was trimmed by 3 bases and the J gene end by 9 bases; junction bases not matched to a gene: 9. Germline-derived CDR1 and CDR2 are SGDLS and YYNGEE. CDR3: CASSGIAGGVSEQFF. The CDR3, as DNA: TGTGCCAGCAGCGGCATAGCGGGAGGAGTTAGTGAGCAGTTCTTC.

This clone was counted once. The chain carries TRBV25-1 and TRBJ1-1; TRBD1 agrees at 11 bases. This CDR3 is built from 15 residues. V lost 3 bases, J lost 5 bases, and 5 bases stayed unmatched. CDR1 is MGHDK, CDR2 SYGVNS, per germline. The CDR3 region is CASSDLGQGGTEAFF. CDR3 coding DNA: TGTGCCAGCAGTGACCTGGGACAGGGGGGGACTGAAGCTTTCTTT.

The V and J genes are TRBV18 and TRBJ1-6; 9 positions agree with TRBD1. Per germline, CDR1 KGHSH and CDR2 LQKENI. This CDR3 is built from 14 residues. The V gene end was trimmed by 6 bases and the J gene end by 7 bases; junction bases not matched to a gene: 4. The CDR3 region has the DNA TGTGCCAGCTCCCCGGGACAGGGAAATTCACCCCTCCACTTT. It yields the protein CASSPGQGNSPLHF. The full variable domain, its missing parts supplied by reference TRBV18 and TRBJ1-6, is NAGVMQNPRHLVRRRGQEARLRCSPMKGHSHVYWYRQLPEEGLKFMVYLQKENIIDESGMPKERFSAEFPKEGPSILRIQQVVRGDSAAYFCASSPGQGNSPLHFGNGTRLTVT.

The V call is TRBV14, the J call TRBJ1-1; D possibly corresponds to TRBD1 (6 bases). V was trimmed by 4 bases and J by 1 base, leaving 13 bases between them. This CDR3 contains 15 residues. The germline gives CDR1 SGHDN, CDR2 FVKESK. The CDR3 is CASSLTGYTNTEAFF. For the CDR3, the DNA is TGTGCCAGCAGCCTTACAGGGTATACGAACACTGAAGCTTTCTTT.

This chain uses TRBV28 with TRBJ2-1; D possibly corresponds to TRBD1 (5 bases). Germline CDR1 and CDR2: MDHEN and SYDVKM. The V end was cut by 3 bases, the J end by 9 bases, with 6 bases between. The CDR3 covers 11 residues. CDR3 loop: CASSFRGEQFF. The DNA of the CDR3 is TGTGCCAGCAGTTTTAGGGGTGAGCAGTTCTTC.

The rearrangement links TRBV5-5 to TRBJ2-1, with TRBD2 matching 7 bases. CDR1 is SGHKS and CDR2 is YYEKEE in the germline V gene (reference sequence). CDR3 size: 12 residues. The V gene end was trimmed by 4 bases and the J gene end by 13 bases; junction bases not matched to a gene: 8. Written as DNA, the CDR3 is TGTGCCAGCAGCAGCGGGGACCCGCCCCAGTTCTTC. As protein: CASSSGDPPQFF. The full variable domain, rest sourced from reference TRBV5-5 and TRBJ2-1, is DAGVTQSPTHLIKTRGQQVTLRCSPISGHKSVSWYQQVLGQGPQFIFQYYEKEERGRGNFPDRFSARQFPNYSSELNVNALLLGDSALYLCASSSGDPPQFFGPGTRLTVL.

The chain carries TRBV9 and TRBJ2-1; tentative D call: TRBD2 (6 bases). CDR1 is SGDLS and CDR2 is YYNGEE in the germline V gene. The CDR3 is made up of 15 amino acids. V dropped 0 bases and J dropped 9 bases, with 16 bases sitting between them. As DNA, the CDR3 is TGTGCCAGCAGCGTAGGTCCTAGCGAACAAGGTGAGCAGTTCTTC. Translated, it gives CASSVGPSEQGEQFF.

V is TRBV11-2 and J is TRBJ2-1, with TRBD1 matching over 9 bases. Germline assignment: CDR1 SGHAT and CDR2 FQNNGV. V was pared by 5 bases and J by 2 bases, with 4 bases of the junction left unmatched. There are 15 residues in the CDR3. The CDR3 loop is CASSPGTGTYNEQFF. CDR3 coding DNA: TGTGCCAGCAGCCCGGGGACAGGGACCTACAATGAGCAGTTCTTC. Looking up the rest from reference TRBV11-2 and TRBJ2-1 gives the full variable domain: EAGVAQSPRYKIIEKRQSVAFWCNPISGHATLYWYQQILGQGPKLLIQFQNNGVVDDSQLPKDRFSAERLKGVDSTLKIQPAKLEDSAVYLCASSPGTGTYNEQFFGPGTRLTVL.

In DNA, the CDR3 is TGCAGCGTTGCGGGGGGGGCAGATACGCAGTATTTT. This gives the protein CSVAGGADTQYF. The chain combines TRBV29-1 with TRBJ2-3; TRBD2 agrees at 8 bases. V shed 4 bases, J shed 4 bases, and the junction held 1 base outside the gene matches. The germline CDR1 and CDR2 sequences are SQVTM and ANQGSEA. This CDR3 comprises 12 residues.

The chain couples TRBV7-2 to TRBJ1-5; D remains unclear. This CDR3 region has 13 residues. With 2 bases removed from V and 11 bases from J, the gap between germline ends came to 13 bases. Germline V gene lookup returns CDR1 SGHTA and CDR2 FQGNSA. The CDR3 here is CASSLTPWEAQHF. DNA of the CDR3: TGTGCCAGCAGCTTAACCCCCTGGGAGGCCCAGCATTTT.